A selection of T cell receptor beta chains follows, all from one sample in a study of tumor-infiltrating lymphocytes in oesophageal squamous cell carcinoma. TCRdb itself ran the PCR reads through MiXCR, one entry per CDR3 protein. The sample consists of 20,000 or so distinct CDR3 sequences, 41% of them appearing once. Sequencing input: esophageal tumor tissue. The receptor source for this set is a male donor with esophageal squamous cell carcinoma. Each CDR3 is given with its conserved first and last residue. D genes are given only for firm matches. The listing skips clone size in some rows; elsewhere it reads once, few, many or a size class.

d_call j_call cdr3_length clone_size v_call cdr3_aa cdr3_nt
NA TRBJ1-4 12 NA TRBV19 CASSPPPDTQFF TGTGCCAGTAGTCCCCCTCCAGATACGCAGTTTTTT
TRBD1 TRBJ2-3 14 NA TRBV7-6 CASSQGATTDTQYF TGTGCCAGCTCACAGGGGGCCACCACAGATACGCAGTATTTT
TRBD1 TRBJ2-1 16 many TRBV7-6 CASSLVYSGGSNEQFF TGTGCCAGCAGCTTAGTGTATTCAGGGGGCTCTAATGAGCAGTTCTTC
NA TRBJ1-2 12 NA TRBV15 CATSRDSTGYTF TGTGCCACCAGCAGAGATAGTACGGGCTACACCTTC
TRBD2 TRBJ2-1 14 NA TRBV7-2 CASSYSGTTQKQFF TGTGCCAGCAGCTACTCCGGGACTACACAGAAGCAGTTCTTC
NA TRBJ2-5 13 NA TRBV7-2 CASRRALYNEQYF TGTGCCAGCAGGCGGGCGCTATACAATGAGCAGTACTTC
NA TRBJ2-7 14 few TRBV7-9 CASSLAGTFYEQYF TGTGCCAGCAGCTTAGCGGGGACTTTCTACGAGCAGTACTTC
NA TRBJ1-3 14 many TRBV6-1 CASKSGFSGNTIYF TGTGCCAGCAAAAGCGGGTTCTCTGGAAACACCATATATTTT
NA TRBJ2-7 15 medium-sized TRBV7-2 CASSLRDTHSYEQYF TGTGCCAGCAGCTTAAGGGACACCCACTCCTACGAGCAGTACTTC
NA TRBJ2-3 14 few TRBV27 CASSLGRNTDTQYF TGTGCCAGCAGTTTGGGCAGAAACACAGATACGCAGTATTTT